These T cell receptor beta chains were read from a single sample in a study of blood T cell repertoires in COVID-19. The table came from immunoSEQ multiplex PCR; TCRdb's copy has only in-frame clones and leaves some out. Among under 250,000 clones, 82% were seen once, and the ten largest hold more than 3%. Sequencing was carried out using PBMCs or T cells enriched from blood (not recorded which). The receptor source for this set is a woman aged 55-69 years who had recovered from COVID-19. The CDR3 runs from the conserved cysteine through the conserved F or W. The D gene is left open where the match is weak. Rows give clone size only sometimes, using once, few, many, or a class for an expanded clone.

J gene | D gene | V gene | clone size | CDR3 DNA | CDR3 protein
TRBJ1-2 | TRBD1 | TRBV19 | NA | TGTGCCAGTAGTCCTAGGGACAGGATCAACTATGGCTACACCTTC | CASSPRDRINYGYTF
TRBJ2-2 | NA | TRBV6-5 | NA | TGTGCCAGCACCCCGGACAGTCCTAGGGGCGGGGAGCTGTTTTTT | CASTPDSPRGGELFF
TRBJ2-2 | TRBD1 | TRBV18 | NA | TGTGCCAGCTCACCCGGACAGGGACCGAACACCGGGGAGCTGTTTTTT | CASSPGQGPNTGELFF
TRBJ2-7 | TRBD2 | TRBV29-1 | NA | TGCAGCGTTGTAACTAGCGGGGCACGAGGGGGTGAGCAGTACTTC | CSVVTSGARGGEQYF
TRBJ2-7 | TRBD1 | TRBV6-5 | NA | TGTGCCAGCACCTCAGGAGGCAGGGGGAGTAACGAGCAGTACTTC | CASTSGGRGSNEQYF
TRBJ1-1 | NA | TRBV19 | NA | TGTGCCAGTAGTGCCTCCTCAGGGGTAACTGAAGCTTTCTTT | CASSASSGVTEAFF
TRBJ2-7 | NA | TRBV5-5 | NA | TGTGCCAGCAGCCCGGGATCCAGGGGCGAGTACTTC | CASSPGSRGEYF
TRBJ2-7 | TRBD1 | TRBV25-1 | many | TGTGCCAGCAGTGAATCGGTCCAGGGGGCGATCGGGCAGTACTTC | CASSESVQGAIGQYF
TRBJ2-1 | NA | TRBV4-2 | few | TGTGCCAGCAGCCAAGATCGGGAGTTTGAGCAGTTCTTC | CASSQDREFEQFF
TRBJ2-3 | TRBD2 | TRBV5-4 | NA | TGTGCCAGCAGCGGTGGACTAGCGGGGATCACAGATACGCAGTATTTT | CASSGGLAGITDTQYF
TRBJ1-1 | NA | TRBV5-4 | NA | TGTGCCAGCAGCTTGGATCAAGGGAGCCCTGAAGCTTTCTTT | CASSLDQGSPEAFF
TRBJ1-2 | NA | TRBV6-5 | NA | TGTGCCAGCAGCCCCGGGGGAATTAACTATGGCTACACCTTC | CASSPGGINYGYTF
TRBJ2-3 | TRBD2 | TRBV2 | NA | TGTGCCAGCATGGGACTAGACATTTTAGGCACAGATACGCAGTATTTT | CASMGLDILGTDTQYF
TRBJ2-7 | NA | TRBV5-4 | NA | TGTGCCAGCAGTCAGGACCCGGGAATCTCCTACGAGCAGTACTTC | CASSQDPGISYEQYF
TRBJ1-6 | NA | TRBV29-1 | NA | TGCAGCGTTGAACGAGGCGGGGGGGAGAATTCACCCCTCCACTTT | CSVERGGGENSPLHF
TRBJ2-7 | TRBD2 | TRBV5-4 | few | TGTGCCAGCACCGCGGGAGGCGGGGGGGCAAGAGAGCAGTACTTC | CASTAGGGGAREQYF
TRBJ1-2 | NA | TRBV24-1 | NA | TGTGCCACCACCGCAATGGACATCTCTCTCTATGGCTACACCTTC | CATTAMDISLYGYTF
TRBJ2-2 | TRBD2 | TRBV29-1 | NA | TGCAGCGTAGGTGGACTAGCGGGGGAATACACCGGGGAGCTGTTTTTT | CSVGGLAGEYTGELFF
TRBJ1-1 | NA | TRBV6-5 | NA | TGTGCCAGCCAACGGGGAAGAGGCACTGAAGCTTTCTTT | CASQRGRGTEAFF
TRBJ2-7 | TRBD1 | TRBV2 | NA | TGTGCCAGCAGATTAGGACAGGGGCCCTACGAGCAGTACTTC | CASRLGQGPYEQYF
TRBJ2-1 | TRBD2 | TRBV19 | NA | TGTGCCAGTAGTGCCTCCGGGACTAGCGCAGATGAGCAGTTCTTC | CASSASGTSADEQFF
TRBJ2-2 | TRBD2 | TRBV6-6 | NA | TGTGCCAGCAGTCCCAGACTAGCGGGAGCGGCGAACACCGGGGAGCTGTTTTTT | CASSPRLAGAANTGELFF
TRBJ2-2 | NA | TRBV4-3 | NA | TGCGCCAGCAGCCAAGATGAACGGGGAAACACCGGGGAGCTGTTTTTT | CASSQDERGNTGELFF
TRBJ2-3 | NA | TRBV7-9 | NA | TGTGCCAGCAGCCCCCTGGGCGGGACCACAGATACGCAGTATTTT | CASSPLGGTTDTQYF
TRBJ1-2 | NA | TRBV19 | NA | TGTGCCAGTAAACCGGTATCTCCAGGGTCGAACTATGGCTACACCTTC | CASKPVSPGSNYGYTF
TRBJ2-5 | TRBD1 | TRBV11-2 | NA | TGTGCCAGCACCTTAGACAGGGGTCGGGAGACCCAGTACTTC | CASTLDRGRETQYF
TRBJ2-5 | NA | TRBV25-1 | few | TGTGCCAGCAGTGCCCACGGAGAGTTAGAGACCCAGTACTTC | CASSAHGELETQYF
TRBJ2-7 | TRBD1 | TRBV5-1 | NA | TGCGCCAGCAGCTTGGGGCAGGGGGTCCACGAGCAGTACTTC | CASSLGQGVHEQYF
TRBJ1-1 | TRBD1 | TRBV19 | NA | TGTGCCAGTACGGACAGGGGTGGTTTCACTGAAGCTTTCTTT | CASTDRGGFTEAFF
TRBJ1-2 | TRBD1 | TRBV20-1 | NA | TGCAGTGCTAGTTGGGACAGGGCAGATGGCTACACCTTC | CSASWDRADGYTF